A single sample is the source of the 10 T cell receptor beta chains below, sequenced in a study of control samples from healthy donors and cancer patients. Profiling relied on immunoSEQ multiplex PCR, and the TCRdb table lists in-frame clones only, not all of them. The data contain some 150,000 clones, 91% of them singletons. The material sequenced was blood. These receptors originate from a man in his thirties or forties in good health.

J is TRBJ1-2 and V is TRBV27, with D perhaps TRBD1 (6 bases). Germline CDR1 is MNHEY and CDR2 is SMNVEV (reference sequence). V was cut by 3 bases and J by 4 bases, with 15 bases left in between. This CDR3 is built from 15 residues. The chain's CDR3 is CASSLGGGVGYGYTF. CDR3 DNA: TGTGCCAGCAGTTTGGGGGGCGGGGTAGGCTATGGCTACACCTTC.

This chain links TRBV24-1 with TRBJ1-2; D possibly corresponds to TRBD1 (5 bases). Germline CDR1 and CDR2: KGHDR and SFDVKD. The V end was cut by 1 base, the J end by 4 bases, with 9 bases between. The CDR3 loop spans 14 amino acids. The CDR3 bases are TGTGCCACCAGTGATTTCGGCAGGGCCTATGGCTACACCTTC. Amino acid sequence: CATSDFGRAYGYTF.

This clone was seen a single time. This sequence joins TRBV19 and TRBJ1-5; 9 positions match TRBD1. The CDR3 runs 16 residues. CDR1 is LNHDA and CDR2 is SQIVND in the germline V gene (reference sequence). Trimming cost V 5 bases and J 4 bases; bases outside gene matches: 9. The CDR3 DNA follows: TGTGCCAGTAGTTCGCCCGGGACAGGGAAAAATCAGCCCCAGCATTTT. Translated, it gives CASSSPGTGKNQPQHF.

V is TRBV5-1 and J is TRBJ2-7; tentative D call: TRBD1 (6 bases). CDR1 and CDR2 from the germline V gene are SGHRS and YFSETQ. This CDR3 spans 13 amino acids. Trimming took off 4 bases at V and 5 bases at J, with 13 bases between the two ends. CDR3 sequence (DNA): TGCGCCAGCAGCCGCGGATCAGGGGACGAGCAGTACTTC. The encoded protein is CASSRGSGDEQYF.

The CDR3 region has the DNA TGCGCCAGCAGCTTAGGCCGAGGACAGGGGGCTGATGGCTACACCTTC. Translating gives CASSLGRGQGADGYTF. The chain joins TRBV5-1 to TRBJ1-2; 11 nucleotides line up with TRBD1. V shed 2 bases and J 6 bases; nucleotides not matched to a gene: 9. The germline V gene encodes CDR1 SGHRS and CDR2 YFSETQ. This CDR3 spans 16 amino acids.

The chain uses TRBV11-2 and TRBJ2-7, with 10 nucleotides matching TRBD1. Trimming took 5 bases from V and 5 from J; bases not matched to a gene: 6. In germline, CDR1 is SGHAT, CDR2 FQNNGV. CDR3 size: 14 residues. CDR3 in amino acids: CASSLGGQGNEQYF. In nucleotides, the CDR3 is TGTGCCAGCAGCCTGGGGGGACAGGGGAACGAGCAGTACTTC.

CDR3 DNA: TGTGCCAGCAGTTTAAACGGAAGAGCTGGAAACACCATATATTTT. This gives the protein CASSLNGRAGNTIYF. The chain uses TRBV28 and TRBJ1-3; D remains ambiguous. Germline V lookup: CDR1 MDHEN, CDR2 SYDVKM. CDR3 length equals 15 residues. The ends were cut back, 2 bases at V and 2 bases at J, with 10 bases in the middle.

The chain has TRBV10-2 and TRBJ2-7; 8 bases are a match to TRBD2. Germline loops: CDR1 WSHSY, CDR2 SAAADI. The trim removed 2 bases at V and 13 bases at J, leaving 7 bases unmatched. The CDR3 length is 12 residues. CDR3 residues: CASSETASGLYF. The CDR3 bases are TGCGCCAGCAGTGAGACGGCTAGCGGGCTTTACTTC.

Here the CDR3 reads CASSEEALKRGYEQYF. In DNA form, the CDR3 reads TGTGCCAGCAGTGAAGAGGCCCTCAAGAGAGGCTACGAGCAGTACTTC. The chain carries TRBV6-1 and TRBJ2-7; D call uncertain. The germline V and J ends were trimmed by 1 base and 3 bases, with 16 bases remaining between them. This CDR3 has 16 amino acids. Germline loops: CDR1 MNHNS, CDR2 SASEGT.

This clone occurred once. V and J are TRBV10-1 and TRBJ2-2, with no clear D. The V gene lost 5 bases and the J gene lost 1 base, with 11 bases spanning the gap. The germline V gene has CDR1 WNHNN and CDR2 SYGVQD (reference sequence). CDR3 length: 15 amino acids. The CDR3 region is CASSSRLENTGELFF. The DNA of the CDR3 is TGCGCCAGCAGTAGCCGACTGGAGAACACCGGGGAGCTGTTTTTT.